This T cell receptor beta chain is drawn from a study of blood T cell repertoires in COVID-19. Trimming pared 6 bases from V and 0 bases from J, leaving 21 bases between. The CDR3 runs 18 residues. Per the germline V gene, CDR1 is SGHRS and CDR2 is YFSETQ. Original data processing: The authors estimated nucleated cell counts from reference gene primer amplification. Method: immunoSEQ multiplex PCR; TCRdb's copy keeps in-frame clones and lacks some. Clone size and V and J calls were adopted from that table, with D and trimming inferred from the DNA. The sample has more than 95,000 clones; around four fifths are singletons.

This chain uses TRBV5-1 with TRBJ2-2; perhaps TRBD2 as D (7 bases). Sequencing was done on a sample of peripheral blood. This clonotype was obtained from a human donor in a cohort sampled during active COVID-19. The CDR3 DNA sequence: TGCGCCAGCACTTTGGTATCGAGGGGGGGAGCGAACACCGGGGAGCTGTTTTTT. This encodes CASTLVSRGGANTGELFF. Full variable domain (outside the CDR3, taken from reference TRBV5-1 and TRBJ2-2): KAGVTQTPRYLIKTRGQQVTLSCSPISGHRSVSWYQQTPGQGLQFLFEYFSETQRNKGNFPGRFSGRQFSNSRSEMNVSTLELGDSALYLCASTLVSRGGANTGELFFGEGSRLTVL.